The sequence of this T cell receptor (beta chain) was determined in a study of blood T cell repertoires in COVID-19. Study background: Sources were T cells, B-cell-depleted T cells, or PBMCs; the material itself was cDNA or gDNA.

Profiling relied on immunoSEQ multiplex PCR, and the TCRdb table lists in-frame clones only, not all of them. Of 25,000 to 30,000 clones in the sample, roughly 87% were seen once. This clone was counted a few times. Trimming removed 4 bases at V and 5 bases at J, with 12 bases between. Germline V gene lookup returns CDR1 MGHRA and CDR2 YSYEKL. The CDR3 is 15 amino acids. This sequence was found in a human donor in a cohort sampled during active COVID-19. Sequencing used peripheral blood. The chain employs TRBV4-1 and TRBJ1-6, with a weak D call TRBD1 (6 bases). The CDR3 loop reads CASSLRGQDNSPLHF. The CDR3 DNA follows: TGCGCCAGCAGCCTCAGGGGTCAGGATAATTCACCCCTCCACTTT.